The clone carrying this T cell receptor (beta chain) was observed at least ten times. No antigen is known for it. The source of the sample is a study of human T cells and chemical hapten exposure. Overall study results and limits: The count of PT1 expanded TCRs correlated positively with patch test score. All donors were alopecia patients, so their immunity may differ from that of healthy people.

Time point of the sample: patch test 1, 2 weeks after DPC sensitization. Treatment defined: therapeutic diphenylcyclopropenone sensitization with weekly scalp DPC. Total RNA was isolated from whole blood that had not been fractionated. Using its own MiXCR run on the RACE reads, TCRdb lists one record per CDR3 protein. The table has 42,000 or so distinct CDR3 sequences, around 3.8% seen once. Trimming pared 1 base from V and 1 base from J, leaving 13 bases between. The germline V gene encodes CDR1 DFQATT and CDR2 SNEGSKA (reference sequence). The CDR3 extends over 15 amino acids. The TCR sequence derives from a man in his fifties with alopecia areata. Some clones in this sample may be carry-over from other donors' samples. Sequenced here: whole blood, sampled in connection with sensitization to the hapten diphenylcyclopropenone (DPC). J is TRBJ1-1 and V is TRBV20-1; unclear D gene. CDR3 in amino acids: CSARVPGFPNTEAFF. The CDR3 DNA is TGCAGTGCTAGAGTCCCGGGGTTCCCGAACACTGAAGCTTTCTTT.